This entry lists 3 T cell receptor beta chains sequenced from one sample in a study of OX40 agonist ivuxolimab in advanced cancers. Some clones are missing from TCRdb's copy, which holds only in-frame ones; the method was immunoSEQ multiplex PCR. Of about 8,900 clones in the sample, more than 70% were seen once. The specimen comprised CD4+ or CD8+ T cells sorted from blood, sampled in a trial of the OX40 agonist ivuxolimab. These receptor sequences come from an adult with an advanced solid tumor such as melanoma, head and neck, liver or kidney cancer.

The chain employs TRBV15 and TRBJ2-1; 8 bases map to TRBD2. V lost 0 bases, J lost 2 bases, and 6 bases stayed unmatched. The CDR3 runs to 17 residues. Germline values: CDR1 LNHNV, CDR2 YYDKDF (reference sequence). CDR3 protein: CATSRESPGGAYNEQFF. CDR3 sequence (DNA): TGTGCCACCAGCAGAGAATCCCCGGGAGGGGCCTACAATGAGCAGTTCTTC.

This chain connects TRBV28 to TRBJ1-1; D might be TRBD1 (6 bases). Germline V gives CDR1 MDHEN, CDR2 SYDVKM. The CDR3 loop spans 11 amino acids. V lost 5 bases to trimming and J lost 8 bases, with 9 bases between them. The CDR3 region is CASSLRGEAFF. CDR3 nucleotide sequence: TGTGCCAGCAGTCTAAGGGGGGAAGCTTTCTTT.

The chain uses TRBV9 and TRBJ2-3, with D perhaps matching TRBD2 (6 bases). Germline lookup yields CDR1 SGDLS and CDR2 YYNGEE. There are 13 residues in the CDR3. Here the CDR3 reads CAVGGRRTDTQYF. In DNA, the CDR3 is TGTGCAGTGGGGGGAAGGCGCACAGATACGCAGTATTTT. The full variable domain, rest sourced from reference TRBV9 and TRBJ2-3, is DSGVTQTPKHLITATGQRVTLRCSPRSGDLSVYWYQQSLDQGLQFLIQYYNGEERAKGNILERFSAQQFPDLHSELNLSSLELGDSALYFCAVGGRRTDTQYFGPGTRLTVL.